Each of the 21 T cell receptor beta chains below was sequenced from the same sample in a study of shared clonotypes between healthy human individuals. The protocol was immunoSEQ multiplex PCR, while the TCRdb copy is restricted to in-frame clones and leaves out a portion. Of 2 million to 2.5 million clones listed, 95% were seen once; the top ten hold 0.13%. Sequencing input: naive CD4+ T cells sorted from blood. Regarding subset: CD45RA+ positively selected. The origin of the receptors is a man aged 18 to 29 in good health.

This chain links TRBV7-6 with TRBJ1-4; 10 bases line up with TRBD1. Germline CDR1 and CDR2: SGHVS and FNYEAQ. With V trimmed by 5 bases and J by 4 bases, 4 bases remained unmatched. The CDR3 has 15 amino acids. CDR3 loop: CASSHRTGGNEKLFF. In DNA, the CDR3 is TGTGCCAGCAGCCACCGGACAGGGGGTAATGAAAAACTGTTTTTT.

J is TRBJ2-5 and V is TRBV6-5; D not certain. CDR1 and CDR2 from the germline V gene are MNHEY and SVGAGI. The CDR3 is 14 amino acids. V was pared by 1 base and J by 1 base, with 7 bases between. In DNA, the CDR3 is TGTGCCAGCAGTTACTTGACCCTCCAAGAGACCCAGTACTTC. It yields the protein CASSYLTLQETQYF.

This clone has just one count. This rearrangement joins TRBV19 to TRBJ2-1; 8 bases match TRBD1. Germline values: CDR1 LNHDA, CDR2 SQIVND (reference sequence). The CDR3 runs 16 residues. V was pared by 6 bases and J by 3 bases, with 10 bases of the junction left unmatched. The CDR3: CASRPGSGTGYNEQFF. CDR3 coding DNA: TGTGCCAGTAGGCCGGGATCCGGGACAGGCTACAATGAGCAGTTCTTC.

The chain has TRBV14 and TRBJ1-5, with a tentative D call TRBD1 (5 bases). There are 14 residues in the CDR3. Per the germline V gene, CDR1 is SGHDN and CDR2 is FVKESK. Trimming stripped 3 bases from V and 4 bases from J, with 10 bases between. CDR3 sequence: CASSHAGFNQPQHF. Here the CDR3 DNA reads TGTGCCAGCAGCCATGCAGGGTTTAATCAGCCCCAGCATTTT.

The chain uses TRBV18 and TRBJ1-4; tentative D call: TRBD1 (6 bases). CDR3 length: 14 amino acids. Trimming took off 3 bases at V and 7 bases at J, with 12 bases between the two ends. Germline V gene lookup returns CDR1 KGHSH and CDR2 LQKENI. The CDR3 region has the DNA TGTGCCAGCTCACCTCTCCAGGGGCGTGAAAAACTGTTTTTT. Translation: CASSPLQGREKLFF.

This clone was found once. This chain links TRBV27 with TRBJ1-1; the match to TRBD1 covers 8 bases. The length of the CDR3 is 17 residues. The germline CDR1 and CDR2 sequences are MNHEY and SMNVEV (reference sequence). Germline trimming cut 2 bases from V and 3 bases from J; bases unmatched to any gene: 11. CDR3 sequence reads: CASSLPRGPTDDTEAFF. The CDR3 bases are TGTGCCAGCAGTTTACCCAGGGGGCCCACTGATGACACTGAAGCTTTCTTT.

This rearrangement joins TRBV5-1 to TRBJ2-5; tentative D call: TRBD1 (5 bases). Germline V lookup: CDR1 SGHRS, CDR2 YFSETQ. V was pared by 1 base and J by 3 bases, with 10 bases between. CDR3 length: 14 amino acids. The CDR3 region is CASSLKGPEETQYF. The CDR3 bases are TGCGCCAGCAGCTTGAAGGGGCCCGAAGAGACCCAGTACTTC.

This clone came up once. V usage is TRBV15 and J usage is TRBJ1-4, with D perhaps TRBD1 (6 bases). In germline, CDR1 is LNHNV, CDR2 YYDKDF (reference sequence). V was clipped by 0 bases and J by 10 bases, with 9 bases between them. The CDR3 runs 13 residues. In DNA, the CDR3 is TGTGCCACCAGCAGAGATTTAGGGGGAAAACTGTTTTTT. It codes for CATSRDLGGKLFF.

V usage is TRBV4-3 and J usage is TRBJ2-2, with 10 bases identical to TRBD1. The length of the CDR3 is 16 residues. The V segment lost 4 bases and the J segment 4 bases; nucleotides outside the gene matches: 6. Per germline, CDR1 LGHNA and CDR2 YSLEER. The CDR3 is CASSRWTGGGTGELFF. In DNA form, the CDR3 reads TGCGCCAGCAGCCGTTGGACAGGGGGAGGCACCGGGGAGCTGTTTTTT.

V is TRBV5-4 and J is TRBJ2-3, with TRBD2 as a possible D gene (6 bases). The V gene's germline CDR1 is SGHNT and CDR2 YYREEE (reference sequence). The CDR3 totals 14 residues. Trimming shortened V by 1 base and J by 2 bases, and 8 bases separated the two germline ends. The CDR3 bases are TGTGCCAGCAGCTTGCAGCGGGCCACAGATACGCAGTATTTT. Its translation is CASSLQRATDTQYF.

The V and J genes are TRBV6-5 and TRBJ1-1; D is undetermined. Germline CDR1 reads MNHEY; CDR2 reads SVGAGI. There are 13 residues in the CDR3. Trimming removed 7 bases from V and 2 bases from J, with 11 bases in between. This CDR3 reads CASISTANTEAFF. The CDR3 DNA follows: TGTGCCAGCATTTCAACAGCTAACACTGAAGCTTTCTTT.

V is TRBV29-1 and J is TRBJ2-2; 9 nucleotides match TRBD1. The CDR3 contains 13 residues. Trimming took 7 bases from V and 5 from J; bases not matched to a gene: 5. Per germline, CDR1 SQVTM and CDR2 ANQGSEA. The CDR3 is CSADRGGTGELFF. CDR3 in DNA: TGCAGCGCGGACAGGGGTGGGACCGGGGAGCTGTTTTTT.

This chain joins TRBV7-2 and TRBJ1-4; D gene uncertain. Per the germline V gene, CDR1 is SGHTA and CDR2 is FQGNSA. CDR3 length: 14 amino acids. V lost 2 bases and J 4 bases, leaving 8 bases between the germline ends. CDR3 nucleotide sequence: TGTGCCAGCAGCTTACGGGGTTTTAATGAAAAACTGTTTTTT. Its protein is CASSLRGFNEKLFF.

The genes are TRBV15 and TRBJ2-3; a possible D gene is TRBD2 (5 bases). V was cut by 8 bases and J by 4 bases, with 16 bases left in between. Germline lookup yields CDR1 LNHNV and CDR2 YYDKDF (reference sequence). This CDR3 spans 14 amino acids. The CDR3 DNA is TGTGCCACCGGGAATATATCCGGGGCAGATACGCAGTATTTT. Protein: CATGNISGADTQYF.

The chain combines TRBV4-3 with TRBJ2-2, with TRBD1 matching 7 bases. Per germline, CDR1 LGHNA and CDR2 YSLEER. The CDR3 length is 14 residues. J gave up 10 bases and V 0 bases, and 5 bases lay outside the gene matches. The CDR3 region is CASSQEEDRMELFF. The CDR3 DNA reads TGCGCCAGCAGCCAAGAGGAGGACAGGATGGAGCTGTTTTTT.

This clone was recorded once. This chain connects TRBV18 to TRBJ1-2; D is unresolved. CDR1 is KGHSH and CDR2 is LQKENI in the germline V gene. V lost 3 bases, J lost 4 bases, and 9 bases lay in between. The CDR3 has 13 residues. The CDR3 DNA sequence: TGTGCCAGCTCACCCGAACAATTCTATGGCTACACCTTC. Encoded protein: CASSPEQFYGYTF.

The rearrangement uses TRBV6-1 and TRBJ2-2; D not certain. The ends were cut back, 8 bases at V and 9 bases at J, with 10 bases in the middle. In germline, CDR1 is MNHNS, CDR2 SASEGT. The CDR3 has 11 amino acids. The CDR3 DNA reads TGTGCCAGCCGAACTTCTAGGGAGCTGTTTTTT. Its translation is CASRTSRELFF.

About this clone: A read error may explain this, as a much larger clone is one base away. Other DNA variants within this sample encode the same CDR3. This chain joins TRBV30 and TRBJ2-1; D remains unclear. This CDR3 spans 12 amino acids. Looked up from germline, CDR1 is GTSNPN and CDR2 is SVGIG (reference sequence). V was cut by 5 bases and J by 4 bases, with 9 bases left in between. The CDR3 DNA sequence: TGTGCCTGGGGCGGAACTTACAATGAGCAGTTCTTC. Translated: CAWGGTYNEQFF.

In its sample, this clone was seen a few times. V gene TRBV6-5 combines with J gene TRBJ2-3, with TRBD2 matching over 12 bases. The J segment lost 0 bases and the V segment lost 10 bases, leaving 2 bases of the junction unmatched. The CDR3 spans 14 residues. Germline V gene sequence: CDR1 MNHEY, CDR2 SVGAGI. CDR3 DNA: TGTGCCACCGGGACTAGCGGGAGCACAGATACGCAGTATTTT. It encodes CATGTSGSTDTQYF.

The chain has TRBV2 and TRBJ1-2; D is unclear. Germline-derived CDR1 and CDR2 are SNHLY and FYNNEI. The V gene lost 7 bases and the J gene lost 2 bases, with 17 bases spanning the gap. This CDR3 is 15 amino acids long. CDR3 sequence: CASIPFEGLNYGYTF. CDR3 nucleotide sequence: TGTGCCAGCATCCCTTTCGAAGGATTAAACTATGGCTACACCTTC.

CDR3 nucleotides: TGTGCCTGGAGTCGCCGGGGGAGGGCTGAAAAACTGTTTTTT. Encoded protein: CAWSRRGRAEKLFF. J is TRBJ1-4 and V is TRBV30, with D perhaps TRBD1 (5 bases). Trimming left V 2 bases short and J 7 bases short, with 14 bases between. Germline V lookup: CDR1 GTSNPN, CDR2 SVGIG (reference sequence). The CDR3 sequence is 14 residues long.